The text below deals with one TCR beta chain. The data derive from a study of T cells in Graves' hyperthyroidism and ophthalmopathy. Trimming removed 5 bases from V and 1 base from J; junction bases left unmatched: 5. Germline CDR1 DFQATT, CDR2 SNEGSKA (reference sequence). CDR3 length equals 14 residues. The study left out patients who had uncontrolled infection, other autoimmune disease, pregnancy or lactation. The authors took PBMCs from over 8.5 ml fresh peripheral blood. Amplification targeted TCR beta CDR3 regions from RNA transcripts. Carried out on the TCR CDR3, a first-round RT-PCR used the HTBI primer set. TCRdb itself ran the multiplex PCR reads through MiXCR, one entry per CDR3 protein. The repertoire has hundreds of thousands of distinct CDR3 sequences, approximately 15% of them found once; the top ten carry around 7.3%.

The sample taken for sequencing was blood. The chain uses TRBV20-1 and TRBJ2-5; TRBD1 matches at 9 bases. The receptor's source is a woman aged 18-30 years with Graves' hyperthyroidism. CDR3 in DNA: TGCAGTGCTGGGACAGGGAGGGCCCAAGAGACCCAGTACTTC. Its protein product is CSAGTGRAQETQYF.